The entry below gives a single TCR beta chain sequence along with its context. Its binding antigen is unknown. The record has no base qualities; no much larger clone is one base away. Genomic DNA served as template for TCR beta VDJ combination and CDR3 sequence profiling. An Illumina HiSeq 2000 was used for TCR repertoire sequencing. On the study's bioinformatics: Repertoire assessment relied on Simpson's diversity index, CDR3 size and DJ length profiles, and TRBV/TRBJ rearrangement plots. The most abundant DNA sequence in the deep sequencing data was defined as the immunodominant clone. CDR3 amino acid sequences were checked for sharing across subjects and were also compared against the VDJdb database and published repertoires. The raw public data were reprocessed by TCRdb itself: fastp quality trimming at Q25, MiXCR clonotype calling, in-frame beta chains only. Merged by CDR3 protein, the rows form single entries marked with the most common genes and DNA. TCRdb's processing, not the authors', yielded these V and J calls. Recorded for this sample are roughly 150,000 distinct CDR3 sequences; around half of them occurred a single time. The ten most abundant clones make up 3.2% of the sample.

The sample comes from a study of CD8+CD57+ T cells in acquired aplastic anemia (dated by TCRdb to the late 2010s). About the full investigation: On average, sorted CD4+ and CD8+ cells yielded around 3.5 ug of extracted DNA, with a range of roughly 0.19 to 27.4 ug. CD8+CD57+ expansion was defined as frequency above the mean frequency observed in healthy subjects.

What the authors observed across the whole study: No significant difference in CD8+ Simpson's diversity was found between patients and healthy controls (P=0.060). Around 27 CD8+ CDR3 sequences were found in both patients and controls but appeared to be highly expressed in patients and within the immunodominant clones of the patients.

Expansion of CD8+CD57+ cells had been shown by flow cytometry in the patients chosen for sequencing. Every patient had a diagnosis of severe acquired aplastic anemia based on International Study of Aplastic Anemia and Agranulocytosis and Camitta criteria. No patient had received any therapy when blood was sampled. TCR repertoires of sorted CD4+ and CD8+ blood T cells from severe aplastic anemia patients and healthy subjects were deep-sequenced in the study. Patients were enrolled under clinicaltrials.gov protocols 00001620, 01623167, 00001397, 00071045, 00081523 and 00961064 in the USA. Ficoll-Paque density gradient centrifugation was used to isolate peripheral blood mononuclear cells. Before DNA was extracted, CD4+ and CD8+ T cells were sorted using either FACS or magnetic beads. The TCR sequence derives from a human donor with aplastic anemia. The sequencing sample was made of sorted CD4+, CD8+, or CD8+CD57+ T cells (not recorded which) from PBMCs.

In nucleotides, the sequence is TGTGCCATCAGTGACGGACAGGGGGCCCACGAGCAGTACTTC. The encoded protein is CAISDGQGAHEQYF. The chain uses TRBV10-3 and TRBJ2-7; 11 junctional bases match TRBD1. From a lookup of the germline V gene, CDR1 and CDR2 are ENHRY and SYGVKD. Including cysteine and phenylalanine, the CDR3 has 14 amino acids. Solely the CDR3 DNA is kept, with 42 bases framed from the first base. Trimmed from V: 3 bases; trimmed from J: 5 bases; junction bases lacking a gene match: 3.